The 28 T cell receptor beta chains listed next were all sequenced from one sample in a study of shared clonotypes between healthy human individuals. TCRdb's copy holds only in-frame clones and misses some; the assay was immunoSEQ multiplex PCR. The sample comprises roughly 1,800,000 clones, approximately 95% of which are singletons, and less than 1.5% rests with the top ten. Positively selected for CCR7, the CD45RO-negative cells used as naive CD8 cells excluded terminally differentiated effector memory CD45RA+ cells. The sequenced sample was naive CD8+ T cells sorted from blood. The receptors shown here come from a man aged 18 to 35 in good health.

This chain joins TRBV30 and TRBJ1-1; perhaps TRBD1 as D (6 bases). Germline V lookup: CDR1 GTSNPN, CDR2 SVGIG (reference sequence). V lost 0 bases and J 3 bases, leaving 29 bases between the germline ends. This CDR3 spans 20 amino acids. This CDR3 reads CAWSVPGQNNLLKVDTEAFF. In nucleotides, the CDR3 is TGTGCCTGGAGTGTACCCGGACAGAACAACCTACTGAAGGTGGACACTGAAGCTTTCTTT.

This rearrangement joins TRBV5-1 to TRBJ2-5; 9 bases are shared with TRBD1. The closer fit of TRBJ2-7 to the DNA end suggests the J call may be wrong. Germline assignment: CDR1 SGHRS and CDR2 YFSETQ. This CDR3 has 16 amino acids. As DNA, the CDR3 is TGCGCCAGCAGCTACACCGGACAGGGGAGTATCCACGAGCAGTACTTC. Translated, it gives CASSYTGQGSIHEQYF.

V is TRBV4-1 and J is TRBJ2-7; 10 nucleotides align to TRBD1. J lost 0 bases, V lost 1 base, and 3 bases had no gene match. The CDR3 spans 16 residues. The germline gives CDR1 MGHRA, CDR2 YSYEKL. The CDR3 reads CASSQVGQGSSYEQYF. In DNA, the CDR3 is TGCGCCAGCAGCCAAGTGGGACAGGGGAGCTCCTACGAGCAGTACTTC.

This chain joins TRBV18 and TRBJ2-7; possible D gene TRBD1, 6 bases. V was cut by 2 bases and J by 0 bases, with 14 bases left in between. Germline assignment: CDR1 KGHSH and CDR2 LQKENI. The CDR3 consists of 16 residues. The CDR3 bases are TGTGCCAGCTCACCAAGTGATTGGACAGCCTCCTACGAGCAGTACTTC. Encoded protein: CASSPSDWTASYEQYF.

The chain uses TRBV13 and TRBJ2-4, with 11 nucleotides matching TRBD2. After removal of 7 bases from V and 0 bases from J, the junction contained 5 bases not matched to a gene. The germline gives CDR1 PRHDT, CDR2 FYEKMQ (reference sequence). The CDR3 extends over 16 amino acids. CDR3 sequence reads: CASTTSGGIAKNIQYF. The CDR3 coding sequence is TGTGCCAGCACAACTAGCGGGGGTATAGCCAAAAACATTCAGTACTTC.

The chain employs TRBV10-3 and TRBJ2-5; TRBD2 matches at 14 bases. The DNA end lines up better with TRBJ2-7; the J call may be wrong. This CDR3 is 15 amino acids long. Germline V gene lookup returns CDR1 ENHRY and CDR2 SYGVKD. CDR3 amino acids: CAISGTSGSSYEQYF. DNA for the CDR3: TGTGCCATCAGCGGGACTAGCGGGAGCTCCTACGAGCAGTACTTC.

V is TRBV15 and J is TRBJ1-5, with no clear D. The CDR3 has 16 amino acids. The germline V and J ends were trimmed by 0 bases and 1 base, with 10 bases remaining between them. CDR1 is LNHNV and CDR2 is YYDKDF in the germline V gene (reference sequence). This CDR3 reads CATSRDVSGSNQPQHF. The CDR3 DNA sequence: TGTGCCACCAGCAGAGATGTCTCTGGGAGCAATCAGCCCCAGCATTTT.

In this sample, this clone turned up once. J is TRBJ2-5 and V is TRBV11-2; 7 bases are shared with TRBD2. This CDR3 has 15 residues. J was trimmed by 2 bases and V by 2 bases; bases with no gene match: 5. Germline-derived CDR1 and CDR2 are SGHAT and FQNNGV. CDR3 loop: CASSLPPSGQETQYF. For the CDR3, the DNA is TGTGCCAGCAGCTTACCGCCTAGCGGTCAAGAGACCCAGTACTTC.

The rearrangement uses TRBV6-1 and TRBJ1-4; D not certain. V was shortened by 6 bases and J by 7 bases, with 6 bases between the two germline ends. This CDR3 spans 11 amino acids. CDR1 and CDR2 from the germline V gene are MNHNS and SASEGT. CDR3 residues: CASRGGEKLFF. The DNA for the CDR3 is TGTGCCAGCAGAGGTGGTGAAAAACTGTTTTTT.

The chain recombines TRBV7-6 with TRBJ2-1, with D perhaps TRBD2 (6 bases). V lost 5 bases, J lost 6 bases, and 8 bases lay in between. There are 12 residues in the CDR3. Germline CDR1 is SGHVS and CDR2 is FNYEAQ. In DNA, the CDR3 is TGTGCCAGCAGCGGGGACTCCAATGAGCAGTTCTTC. Residues: CASSGDSNEQFF.

About this clone: This same CDR3 is encoded by further DNA sequences in the sample. The chain has TRBV6-5 and TRBJ1-1; 7 bases fit TRBD1. Germline CDR1 reads MNHEY; CDR2 reads SVGAGI. This CDR3 is 15 amino acids long. V dropped 0 bases and J dropped 1; count of bases not matched to a gene: 2. CDR3 DNA sequence: TGTGCCAGCAGTTACTCGACAGGGTGGAACACTGAAGCTTTCTTT. It is translated as CASSYSTGWNTEAFF.

The V and J genes are TRBV7-9 and TRBJ1-2; 9 positions match TRBD1. Losses at the gene ends were 5 bases for V and 8 bases for J; bases not matched to a gene: 12. CDR3 length equals 15 residues. From germline, CDR1 is SEHNR and CDR2 FQNEAQ (reference sequence). CDR3 nucleotide sequence: TGTGCCAGCAGCCCGGGGACAGGGATTAACGAGGGCTACACCTTC. This gives the protein CASSPGTGINEGYTF.

The chain has TRBV15 and TRBJ2-7, with a weak D call TRBD1 (5 bases). The V end was cut by 3 bases, the J end by 0 bases, with 15 bases between. The germline gives CDR1 LNHNV, CDR2 YYDKDF (reference sequence). The CDR3 loop spans 16 amino acids. The DNA of the CDR3 is TGTGCCACCAGCAGCGTTAAAGGGGCGGTCTCCTACGAGCAGTACTTC. Translating gives CATSSVKGAVSYEQYF.

The sample holds one count of this clone. The genes are TRBV7-6 and TRBJ2-3; the match to TRBD2 covers 9 bases. Looked up from germline, CDR1 is SGHVS and CDR2 is FNYEAQ. This CDR3 comprises 20 residues. Trimming took 1 base from V and 2 from J; bases not matched to a gene: 16. CDR3 sequence reads: CASSLGPTSGRAVYTDTQYF. CDR3 sequence (DNA): TGTGCCAGCAGCTTAGGCCCTACTAGCGGGCGAGCCGTATACACAGATACGCAGTATTTT.

This sequence joins TRBV19 and TRBJ1-2; the match to TRBD1 covers 10 bases. Germline CDR1 reads LNHDA; CDR2 reads SQIVND (reference sequence). Germline trimming cut 7 bases from V and 1 base from J; bases unmatched to any gene: 6. The CDR3 loop spans 15 amino acids. In DNA, the CDR3 is TGTGCCAGTACCAAGGGACAGGGGATTAACTATGGCTACACCTTC. This translates into CASTKGQGINYGYTF.

The rearrangement links TRBV6-1 to TRBJ1-1; the D is unclear. V lost 6 bases to trimming and J lost 1 base, with 15 bases between them. Germline V gene sequence: CDR1 MNHNS, CDR2 SASEGT. The CDR3 is made up of 15 amino acids. The CDR3 sequence: CASSAPRVANTEAFF. The CDR3 DNA reads as TGTGCCAGCAGCGCACCTCGGGTCGCGAACACTGAAGCTTTCTTT.

V usage is TRBV30 and J usage is TRBJ2-7; D is possibly TRBD1 or TRBD2 (5 bases each). V was shortened by 3 bases and J by 3 bases, with 15 bases between the two germline ends. Germline-derived CDR1 and CDR2 are GTSNPN and SVGIG (reference sequence). This CDR3 is 14 amino acids long. The CDR3 DNA reads TGTGCCTGGAGCCCCGGGACGGGCCTCTACGAGCAGTACTTC. This encodes CAWSPGTGLYEQYF.

The chain links TRBV5-4 to TRBJ2-1; D might be TRBD2 (5 bases). Germline V gene sequence: CDR1 SGHNT, CDR2 YYREEE (reference sequence). Deletions cut 7 bases from V and 0 bases from J, with 11 bases between. The CDR3 runs 14 residues. The CDR3 loop is CASSSGSSYNEQFF. CDR3 sequence (DNA): TGTGCCAGCTCCAGCGGAAGCTCCTACAATGAGCAGTTCTTC.

The rearrangement uses TRBV2 and TRBJ1-1; perhaps TRBD1 as D (6 bases). The V and J ends lost 5 bases and 8 bases respectively, with 18 bases between them. The CDR3 loop spans 14 amino acids. The germline V gene has CDR1 SNHLY and CDR2 FYNNEI. CDR3: CASSSRGAVWEAFF. DNA of the CDR3: TGTGCCAGCAGTTCCAGGGGAGCCGTTTGGGAAGCTTTCTTT.

The chain is built from TRBV7-8 and TRBJ2-1; 11 bases agree with TRBD2. Germline lookup yields CDR1 SGHVS and CDR2 FQNEAQ. CDR3 length: 17 residues. The junction had 2 bases not matched to a gene; V was cut back by 1 base and J by 0 bases. The CDR3 nucleotides read TGTGCCAGCAGCTTAGAGCTAGCGGGAGGCTCCTACAATGAGCAGTTCTTC. It specifies CASSLELAGGSYNEQFF.

The genes are TRBV9 and TRBJ2-7; D is possibly TRBD1 or TRBD2 (5 bases each). Germline V gene data show CDR1 as SGDLS and CDR2 as YYNGEE. CDR3 length equals 14 residues. With 0 bases removed from V and 4 bases from J, the gap between germline ends came to 11 bases. As DNA, the CDR3 is TGTGCCAGCAGCGTAGGGGGACCCCATTACGAGCAGTACTTC. Its translation: CASSVGGPHYEQYF.

The J gene is TRBJ2-5, the V gene TRBV25-1, with D tentatively TRBD2 (6 bases). The DNA end favors TRBJ2-7, so the J call may be wrong. CDR1 and CDR2 from the germline V gene are MGHDK and SYGVNS. The CDR3 runs to 13 residues. The CDR3 spells CASSVEGTGEQYF. The CDR3 bases are TGTGCCAGCAGTGTGGAGGGGACCGGCGAGCAGTACTTC.

This chain connects TRBV27 to TRBJ2-3; 10 positions match TRBD1. Germline loops: CDR1 MNHEY, CDR2 SMNVEV (reference sequence). Trimming removed 4 bases from V and 0 bases from J; junction bases left unmatched: 16. The CDR3 spans 20 residues. CDR3 amino acids: CASSSLSGTGEGYSTDTQYF. CDR3 nucleotide sequence: TGTGCCAGCAGTTCACTCTCGGGGACAGGGGAGGGGTATAGCACAGATACGCAGTATTTT.

The chain recombines TRBV10-1 with TRBJ1-2; 9 bases are shared with TRBD1. The CDR3 sequence is 14 residues long. The germline CDR1 and CDR2 sequences are WNHNN and SYGVQD (reference sequence). Trimming at V came to 7 bases and at J to 1 base, leaving 4 bases not matched to a gene. CDR3 sequence reads: CASTGTGINYGYTF. The CDR3 nucleotides are TGCGCCAGCACCGGGACAGGGATTAACTATGGCTACACCTTC.

The rearrangement links TRBV10-2 to TRBJ2-7; D gene uncertain. Trimming took off 0 bases at V and 6 bases at J, with 15 bases between the two ends. CDR3 length: 15 amino acids. CDR1 WSHSY and CDR2 SAAADI come from the germline V gene. As DNA, the CDR3 is TGCGCCAGCAGTGAGTCGTTTTCAGGTAGTGGCGAGCAGTACTTC. Translating it yields CASSESFSGSGEQYF.

This chain joins TRBV28 and TRBJ2-5, with 7 bases fitting TRBD1. With V trimmed by 10 bases and J by 5 bases, 4 bases remained unmatched. CDR1 and CDR2 from the germline V gene are MDHEN and SYDVKM. This CDR3 has 11 residues. CDR3 residues: CANRGWETQYF. The CDR3, as DNA: TGTGCCAACAGGGGCTGGGAGACCCAGTACTTC.

The V and J genes are TRBV6-6 and TRBJ1-1; the D gene is possibly TRBD1 (5 bases). V shed 8 bases and J shed 4 bases, with 14 bases lying between them. CDR1 is MNHNY, CDR2 SVGAGI, per germline (reference sequence). CDR3 length equals 13 residues. CDR3 loop: CASELGGSTEAFF. As DNA, the CDR3 is TGTGCCAGCGAGTTGGGGGGGTCCACTGAAGCTTTCTTT.

The chain has TRBV6-1 and TRBJ1-3; D is uncertain. Trimming took off 5 bases at V and 0 bases at J, with 5 bases between the two ends. The CDR3 is 13 amino acids. Germline assignment: CDR1 MNHNS and CDR2 SASEGT. CDR3 DNA sequence: TGTGCCAGCAGTTGGACCTCTGGAAACACCATATATTTT. Its protein is CASSWTSGNTIYF.